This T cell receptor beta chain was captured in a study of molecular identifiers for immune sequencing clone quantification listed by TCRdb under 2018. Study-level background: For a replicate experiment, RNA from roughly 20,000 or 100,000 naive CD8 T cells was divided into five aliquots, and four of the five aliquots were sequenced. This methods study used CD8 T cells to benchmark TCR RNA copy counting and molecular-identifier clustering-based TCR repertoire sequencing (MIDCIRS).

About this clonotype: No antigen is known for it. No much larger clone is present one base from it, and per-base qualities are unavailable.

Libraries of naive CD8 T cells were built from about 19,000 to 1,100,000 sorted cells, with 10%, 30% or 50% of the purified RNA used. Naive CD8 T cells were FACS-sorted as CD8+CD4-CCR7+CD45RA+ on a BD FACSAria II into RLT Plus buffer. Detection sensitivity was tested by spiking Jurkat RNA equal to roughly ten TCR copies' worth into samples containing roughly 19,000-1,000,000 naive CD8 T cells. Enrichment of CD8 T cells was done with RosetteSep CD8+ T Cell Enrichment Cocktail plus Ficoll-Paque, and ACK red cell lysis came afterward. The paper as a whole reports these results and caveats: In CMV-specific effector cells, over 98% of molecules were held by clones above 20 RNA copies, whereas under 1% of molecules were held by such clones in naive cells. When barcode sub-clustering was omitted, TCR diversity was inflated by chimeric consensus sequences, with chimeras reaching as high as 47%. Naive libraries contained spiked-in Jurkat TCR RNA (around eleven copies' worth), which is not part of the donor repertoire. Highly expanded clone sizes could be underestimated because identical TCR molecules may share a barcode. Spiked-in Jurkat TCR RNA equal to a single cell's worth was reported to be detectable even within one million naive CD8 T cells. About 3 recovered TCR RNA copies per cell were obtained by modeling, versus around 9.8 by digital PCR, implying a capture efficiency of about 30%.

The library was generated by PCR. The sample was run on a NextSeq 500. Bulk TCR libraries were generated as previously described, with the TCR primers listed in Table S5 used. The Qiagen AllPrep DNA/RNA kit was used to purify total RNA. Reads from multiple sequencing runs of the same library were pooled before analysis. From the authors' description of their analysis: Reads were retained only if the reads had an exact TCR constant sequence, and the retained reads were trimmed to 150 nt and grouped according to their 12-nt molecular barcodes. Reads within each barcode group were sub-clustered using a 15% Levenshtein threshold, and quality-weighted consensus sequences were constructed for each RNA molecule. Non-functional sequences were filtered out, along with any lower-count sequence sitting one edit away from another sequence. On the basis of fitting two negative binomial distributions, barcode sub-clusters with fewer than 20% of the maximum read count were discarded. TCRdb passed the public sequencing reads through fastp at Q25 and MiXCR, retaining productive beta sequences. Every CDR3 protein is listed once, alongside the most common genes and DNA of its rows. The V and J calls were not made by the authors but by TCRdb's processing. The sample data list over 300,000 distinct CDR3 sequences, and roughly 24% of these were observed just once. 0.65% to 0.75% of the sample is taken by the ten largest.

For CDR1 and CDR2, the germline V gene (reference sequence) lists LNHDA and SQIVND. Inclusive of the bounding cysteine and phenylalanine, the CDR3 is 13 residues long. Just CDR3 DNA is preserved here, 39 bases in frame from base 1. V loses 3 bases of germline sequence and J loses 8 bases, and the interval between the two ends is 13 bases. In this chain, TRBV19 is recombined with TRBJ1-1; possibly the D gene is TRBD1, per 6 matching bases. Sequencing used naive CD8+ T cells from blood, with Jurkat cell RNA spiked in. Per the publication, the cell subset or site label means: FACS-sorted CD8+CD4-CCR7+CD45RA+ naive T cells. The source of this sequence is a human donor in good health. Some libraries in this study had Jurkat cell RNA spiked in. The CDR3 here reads CASSILGGKEAFF. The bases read TGTGCCAGTAGTATCCTAGGGGGGAAAGAAGCTTTCTTT.